These 11 T cell receptor beta chains originate from one sample sequenced in a study of cytomegalovirus exposure and HLA in healthy donors. 13 Jbeta primers and 60 Vbeta primers were used for the PCR. Sequencing used immunoSEQ multiplex PCR; TCRdb keeps in-frame clones, though not all of them. The sample includes approximately 100,000 clones, 75% to 90% of them seen just once. The sample taken for sequencing was PBMCs. These receptors originate from a man younger than 45 in good health and CMV-seronegative.

Worth noting for this clone: This CDR3 is also generated by other DNA sequences in the sample. J is TRBJ1-1 and V is TRBV11-2; 7 bases are shared with TRBD1. This CDR3 is built from 13 residues. Trimming at V came to 3 bases and at J to 4 bases, leaving 2 bases not matched to a gene. CDR1 is SGHAT and CDR2 is FQNNGV in the germline V gene. The CDR3 sequence: CASSLAGGTEAFF. The CDR3, as DNA: TGTGCCAGCAGCTTGGCAGGGGGCACTGAAGCTTTCTTT.

The V call is TRBV5-1, the J call TRBJ2-7; a weak D match, TRBD2 (5 bases). Trimming shortened V by 3 bases and J by 3 bases, and 10 bases separated the two germline ends. The CDR3 contains 13 residues. Looked up from germline, CDR1 is SGHRS and CDR2 is YFSETQ. The CDR3 is CASSSDFNYEQYF. The DNA of the CDR3 is TGCGCCAGCAGCTCGGACTTTAACTACGAGCAGTACTTC.

The chain links TRBV9 to TRBJ2-3; TRBD2 aligns across 7 bases. Trimming removed 4 bases from V and 1 base from J; junction bases left unmatched: 9. The CDR3 extends over 16 amino acids. Germline CDR1 reads SGDLS; CDR2 reads YYNGEE. CDR3 loop: CASSPLAGDGTDTQYF. CDR3 bases: TGTGCCAGCAGCCCATTAGCGGGCGATGGCACAGATACGCAGTATTTT. The variable domain in full, with the rest retrieved from reference TRBV9 and TRBJ2-3, is DSGVTQTPKHLITATGQRVTLRCSPRSGDLSVYWYQQSLDQGLQFLIQYYNGEERAKGNILERFSAQQFPDLHSELNLSSLELGDSALYFCASSPLAGDGTDTQYFGPGTRLTVL.

The rearrangement links TRBV9 to TRBJ1-1, with D maybe TRBD1 (5 bases). The CDR3 runs 15 residues. Germline assignment: CDR1 SGDLS and CDR2 YYNGEE. V shed 4 bases and J shed 1 base, with 14 bases lying between them. The CDR3 DNA is TGTGCCAGCAGCAACCCGACAGACGGGAACACTGAAGCTTTCTTT. Encoded protein: CASSNPTDGNTEAFF.

The J gene is TRBJ2-1, the V gene TRBV6-5, with unresolved D. Looked up from germline, CDR1 is MNHEY and CDR2 is SVGAGI. V lost 0 bases and J lost 12, with 12 bases in between. The length of the CDR3 is 13 residues. The CDR3 protein is CASSYSPRVAQFF. The CDR3 coding sequence is TGTGCCAGCAGTTACTCTCCTAGAGTCGCGCAGTTCTTC.

The rearrangement uses TRBV7-9 and TRBJ2-2; the match to TRBD1 covers 11 bases. The CDR3 is 18 amino acids. J lost 0 bases, V lost 4 bases, and 7 bases had no gene match. Germline V gene sequence: CDR1 SEHNR, CDR2 FQNEAQ (reference sequence). The CDR3 bases are TGTGCCAGCAGCTCGGGGACAGGGGGAGGAGCGAACACCGGGGAGCTGTTTTTT. It specifies CASSSGTGGGANTGELFF. Full variable domain (outside the CDR3, taken from reference TRBV7-9 and TRBJ2-2): DTGVSQNPRHKITKRGQNVTFRCDPISEHNRLYWYRQTLGQGPEFLTYFQNEAQLEKSRLLSDRFSAERPKGSFSTLEIQRTEQGDSAMYLCASSSGTGGGANTGELFFGEGSRLTVL.

This clone was observed once. The chain uses TRBV10-3 and TRBJ1-3; D remains ambiguous. Trimming took 0 bases from V and 4 from J, leaving 4 bases between them. In germline, CDR1 is ENHRY, CDR2 SYGVKD. This CDR3 is 13 amino acids long. CDR3 in DNA: TGTGCCATCAGTGAGTCGAGGGGAAACACCATATATTTT. This translates into CAISESRGNTIYF.

V is TRBV9 and J is TRBJ2-1, with 11 bases lining up with TRBD2. Germline V CDR1 and CDR2: SGDLS, YYNGEE. This CDR3 has 17 amino acids. With 3 bases clipped from V and 4 bases from J, the junction kept 9 bases outside the gene matches. CDR3 protein: CASSETGTSGVYNEQFF. CDR3 DNA: TGTGCCAGCAGCGAAACCGGGACTAGCGGAGTTTACAATGAGCAGTTCTTC.

This clone was detected a few times. V and J are TRBV30 and TRBJ1-2; maybe TRBD1 (6 bases). Deletions cut 6 bases from V and 7 bases from J, with 18 bases between. This CDR3 spans 13 amino acids. CDR1 GTSNPN and CDR2 SVGIG come from the germline V gene (reference sequence). The CDR3, as DNA: TGTGCCTGCCCCCGGGAGGGGGTAGGTGGCTACACCTTC. This translates into CACPREGVGGYTF.

The genes are TRBV6-5 and TRBJ2-3, with 11 bases fitting TRBD2. Germline CDR1 reads MNHEY; CDR2 reads SVGAGI. Trimming cost V 7 bases and J 4 bases; bases outside gene matches: 7. This CDR3 contains 15 residues. The CDR3 region has the DNA TGTGCCAGCAAAATAGCGGGAGGGCTGGCAGATACGCAGTATTTT. Its translation is CASKIAGGLADTQYF.

The V gene is TRBV7-9, the J gene TRBJ2-1, with TRBD2 matching over 7 bases. The V segment lost 6 bases and the J segment 7 bases; nucleotides outside the gene matches: 6. The germline V gene has CDR1 SEHNR and CDR2 FQNEAQ (reference sequence). This CDR3 contains 13 residues. The CDR3, as DNA: TGTGCCAGCAGACAAAACGGGGGGAATGAGCAGTTCTTC. Its protein is CASRQNGGNEQFF. Looking up the rest from reference TRBV7-9 and TRBJ2-1 gives the full variable domain: DTGVSQNPRHKITKRGQNVTFRCDPISEHNRLYWYRQTLGQGPEFLTYFQNEAQLEKSRLLSDRFSAERPKGSFSTLEIQRTEQGDSAMYLCASRQNGGNEQFFGPGTRLTVL.